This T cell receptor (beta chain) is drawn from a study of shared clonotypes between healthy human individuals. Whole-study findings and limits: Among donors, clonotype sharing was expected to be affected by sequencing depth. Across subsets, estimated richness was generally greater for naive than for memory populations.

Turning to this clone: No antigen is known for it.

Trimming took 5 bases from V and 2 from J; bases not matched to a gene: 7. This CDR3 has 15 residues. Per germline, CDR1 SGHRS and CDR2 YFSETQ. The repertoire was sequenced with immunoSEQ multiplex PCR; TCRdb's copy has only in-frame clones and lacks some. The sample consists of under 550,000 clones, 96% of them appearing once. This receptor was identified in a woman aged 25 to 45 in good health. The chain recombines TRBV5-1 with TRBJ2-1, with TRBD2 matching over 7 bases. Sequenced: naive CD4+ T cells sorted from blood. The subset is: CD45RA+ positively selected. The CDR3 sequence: CASRLTAGPYNEQFF. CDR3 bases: TGCGCCAGCAGATTAACAGCGGGACCCTACAATGAGCAGTTCTTC.